This is a list of T cell receptor beta chains from one sample in a study of cytotoxic CD8 clonotypes in ibrutinib-treated CLL. Profiled with immunoSEQ multiplex PCR; TCRdb holds only in-frame clones, not every one. The profile covers about 270,000 clones, with about 72% appearing a single time and roughly 6% taken by the ten largest. Material: PBMCs, obtained at disease progression, from a patient treated with ibrutinib. The receptors here all came from a human donor with chronic lymphocytic leukemia. CDR3s include the opening cysteine and the closing phenylalanine or tryptophan. The order of the fields is clone size, V gene, D gene, J gene, CDR3 protein, CDR3 DNA. A D gene is named only where the DNA matches it firmly. Not all rows give a size; the values are once, few, many and, for expanded clones, a class.

abundance: .
v_gene: TRBV14
d_gene: TRBD2
j_gene: TRBJ2-7
CDR3aa: CASSQGPTPSTLAGVKYEQYF
CDR3nt: TGTGCCAGCAGCCAAGGGCCCACCCCCTCAACACTAGCGGGAGTTAAGTACGAGCAGTACTTC

abundance: .
v_gene: TRBV28
d_gene: .
j_gene: TRBJ2-7
CDR3aa: CATETGLSYEQYF
CDR3nt: TGTGCCACCGAGACAGGACTCTCCTACGAGCAGTACTTC

abundance: .
v_gene: TRBV21-1
d_gene: .
j_gene: TRBJ2-3
CDR3aa: CARCLIADTQYF
CDR3nt: TGTGCCAGGTGCCTGATAGCGGATACGCAGTATTTT

abundance: .
v_gene: TRBV7-2
d_gene: .
j_gene: TRBJ2-7
CDR3aa: CASSVSGGPVEQYF
CDR3nt: TGTGCCAGCAGTGTCTCAGGGGGGCCAGTCGAGCAGTACTTC

abundance: .
v_gene: TRBV12-5
d_gene: .
j_gene: TRBJ1-5
CDR3aa: CASAPQGLISQPQHF
CDR3nt: TGTGCTAGTGCTCCCCAGGGGCTGATAAGCCAGCCCCAGCATTTT

abundance: .
v_gene: TRBV7-2
d_gene: .
j_gene: TRBJ1-2
CDR3aa: CASSLDPPGSGYTF
CDR3nt: TGTGCCAGCAGCTTAGACCCCCCCGGGAGCGGCTACACCTTC

abundance: .
v_gene: TRBV7-2
d_gene: .
j_gene: TRBJ2-1
CDR3aa: CASTSGIGSYNEQFF
CDR3nt: TGTGCCAGCACCTCAGGGATCGGCTCCTACAATGAGCAGTTCTTC

abundance: .
v_gene: TRBV29-1
d_gene: .
j_gene: TRBJ2-1
CDR3aa: CSVDDRTSSYNEQFF
CDR3nt: TGCAGCGTTGACGACAGGACCAGCTCCTACAATGAGCAGTTCTTC

abundance: .
v_gene: TRBV19
d_gene: .
j_gene: TRBJ2-5
CDR3aa: CATWDFQETQYF
CDR3nt: TGTGCCACCTGGGACTTCCAAGAGACCCAGTACTTC

abundance: .
v_gene: TRBV11-2
d_gene: .
j_gene: TRBJ2-3
CDR3aa: CASSAPAGTTQYF
CDR3nt: TGTGCCAGCAGCGCACCCGCCGGGACGACGCAGTATTTT

abundance: .
v_gene: TRBV7-9
d_gene: .
j_gene: TRBJ2-7
CDR3aa: CASSFWTPPYEQYF
CDR3nt: TGTGCCAGCAGCTTCTGGACCCCGCCCTACGAGCAGTACTTC

abundance: .
v_gene: TRBV4-1
d_gene: TRBD2
j_gene: TRBJ2-5
CDR3aa: CASSQEWGTSGEQETQYF
CDR3nt: TGCGCCAGCAGCCAAGAGTGGGGGACTAGCGGGGAACAAGAGACCCAGTACTTC

abundance: .
v_gene: TRBV18
d_gene: .
j_gene: TRBJ2-7
CDR3aa: CASSPSRVDYEQYF
CDR3nt: TGTGCCAGCTCACCATCCAGGGTAGACTACGAGCAGTACTTC

abundance: .
v_gene: TRBV5-1
d_gene: .
j_gene: TRBJ1-2
CDR3aa: CASRPEGGYYGYTF
CDR3nt: TGCGCCAGCAGACCGGAGGGGGGGTACTATGGCTACACCTTC

abundance: .
v_gene: TRBV7-2
d_gene: .
j_gene: TRBJ1-5
CDR3aa: CASRFSVVQPQHF
CDR3nt: TGTGCCAGCAGGTTCAGTGTGGTGCAGCCCCAGCATTTT

abundance: .
v_gene: TRBV5-1
d_gene: .
j_gene: TRBJ1-1
CDR3aa: CASSAVTGSTEAFF
CDR3nt: TGCGCCAGCAGCGCCGTTACAGGGTCCACTGAAGCTTTCTTT

abundance: once
v_gene: TRBV5-6
d_gene: .
j_gene: TRBJ2-3
CDR3aa: CASSLAQRRWGDTQYF
CDR3nt: TGTGCCAGCAGCTTGGCCCAGCGGAGGTGGGGGGATACGCAGTATTTT

abundance: .
v_gene: TRBV6-1
d_gene: .
j_gene: TRBJ1-2
CDR3aa: CASTRVSNYGYTF
CDR3nt: TGTGCCAGCACCCGGGTCAGTAACTATGGCTACACCTTC

abundance: .
v_gene: TRBV29-1
d_gene: TRBD2
j_gene: TRBJ2-1
CDR3aa: CSVEGLAGQYNEQFF
CDR3nt: TGCAGCGTCGAAGGACTAGCGGGACAATACAATGAGCAGTTCTTC

abundance: few
v_gene: TRBV10-3
d_gene: TRBD2
j_gene: TRBJ2-3
CDR3aa: CAISGRSGDTDTQYF
CDR3nt: TGTGCCATCAGTGGACGTAGCGGGGACACAGATACGCAGTATTTT

abundance: once
v_gene: TRBV25-1
d_gene: .
j_gene: TRBJ2-1
CDR3aa: CASSESGGGADNEQFF
CDR3nt: TGTGCCAGCAGTGAATCGGGAGGGGGCGCCGACAATGAGCAGTTCTTC

abundance: .
v_gene: TRBV25-1
d_gene: .
j_gene: TRBJ1-4
CDR3aa: CASSDGEKLFF
CDR3nt: TGTGCCAGCAGTGATGGTGAAAAACTGTTTTTT

abundance: .
v_gene: TRBV18
d_gene: TRBD1
j_gene: TRBJ1-2
CDR3aa: CASSPPIQGAPNYGYTF
CDR3nt: TGTGCCAGCTCACCACCGATCCAGGGGGCGCCCAACTATGGCTACACCTTC

abundance: .
v_gene: TRBV4-1
d_gene: TRBD2
j_gene: TRBJ2-3
CDR3aa: CASSQATLRGGPNTQYF
CDR3nt: TGCGCCAGCAGCCAAGCCACCTTGCGGGGGGGCCCGAATACGCAGTATTTT

abundance: .
v_gene: TRBV20-1
d_gene: .
j_gene: TRBJ2-7
CDR3aa: CSARDGYEQYF
CDR3nt: TGCAGTGCTAGAGATGGGTACGAGCAGTACTTC

abundance: .
v_gene: TRBV29-1
d_gene: .
j_gene: TRBJ1-1
CDR3aa: CSVEDFAPLRGVDTEAFF
CDR3nt: TGCAGCGTTGAAGATTTTGCGCCTTTACGGGGGGTTGACACTGAAGCTTTCTTT

abundance: .
v_gene: TRBV5-1
d_gene: TRBD1
j_gene: TRBJ1-1
CDR3aa: CASSTGQGDTEAFF
CDR3nt: TGCGCCAGCAGCACCGGACAGGGCGACACTGAAGCTTTCTTT

abundance: .
v_gene: TRBV4-3
d_gene: .
j_gene: TRBJ1-1
CDR3aa: CASSQGRNTEAFF
CDR3nt: TGCGCCAGCAGCCAGGGTAGGAACACTGAAGCTTTCTTT

abundance: .
v_gene: TRBV14
d_gene: .
j_gene: TRBJ2-7
CDR3aa: CASSPRGIHEQYF
CDR3nt: TGTGCCAGCAGCCCCAGGGGAATCCACGAGCAGTACTTC

abundance: many
v_gene: TRBV6-1
d_gene: TRBD2
j_gene: TRBJ2-7
CDR3aa: CASRAGGRYEQYF
CDR3nt: TGTGCCAGCAGGGCGGGGGGTCGCTACGAGCAGTACTTC

abundance: .
v_gene: TRBV29-1
d_gene: TRBD1
j_gene: TRBJ1-4
CDR3aa: CSVEDRGTAHFF
CDR3nt: TGCAGCGTTGAAGATAGGGGGACAGCTCATTTTTTT

abundance: .
v_gene: TRBV29-1
d_gene: .
j_gene: TRBJ1-3
CDR3aa: CSADGSSKGNTIYF
CDR3nt: TGCAGCGCCGACGGGAGCTCTAAAGGAAACACCATATATTTT

abundance: once
v_gene: TRBV15
d_gene: .
j_gene: TRBJ2-3
CDR3aa: CATGQGHTDTQYF
CDR3nt: TGTGCCACCGGGCAGGGTCACACAGATACGCAGTATTTT

abundance: .
v_gene: TRBV6-5
d_gene: TRBD1
j_gene: TRBJ1-2
CDR3aa: CASRDRGRYGYTF
CDR3nt: TGTGCCAGCAGGGACAGGGGGCGTTATGGCTACACCTTC

abundance: .
v_gene: TRBV14
d_gene: .
j_gene: TRBJ2-2
CDR3aa: CASSQLGTGELFF
CDR3nt: TGTGCCAGCAGCCAATTGGGGACCGGGGAGCTGTTTTTT

abundance: .
v_gene: TRBV7-8
d_gene: TRBD2
j_gene: TRBJ2-1
CDR3aa: CASSLEGLVSEQFF
CDR3nt: TGTGCCAGCAGCTTAGAGGGACTAGTAAGTGAGCAGTTCTTC

abundance: .
v_gene: TRBV29-1
d_gene: .
j_gene: TRBJ2-5
CDR3aa: CSVRKGGTETQYF
CDR3nt: TGCAGCGTAAGAAAAGGGGGGACCGAGACCCAGTACTTC

abundance: .
v_gene: TRBV6-5
d_gene: .
j_gene: TRBJ2-3
CDR3aa: CASSQGPPTDTQYF
CDR3nt: TGTGCCAGCAGTCAGGGGCCACCGACAGATACGCAGTATTTT

abundance: .
v_gene: TRBV10-3
d_gene: TRBD1
j_gene: TRBJ2-6
CDR3aa: CAISEWDRRSGANVLTF
CDR3nt: TGTGCCATCAGTGAGTGGGACAGGCGCTCTGGGGCCAACGTCCTGACTTTC

abundance: .
v_gene: TRBV5-1
d_gene: TRBD2
j_gene: TRBJ2-1
CDR3aa: CASSFWAGGSYNEQFF
CDR3nt: TGCGCCAGCAGCTTTTGGGCGGGGGGATCTTACAATGAGCAGTTCTTC

abundance: once
v_gene: TRBV7-9
d_gene: .
j_gene: TRBJ2-3
CDR3aa: CASIKQPGLSGTDTQYF
CDR3nt: TGTGCCAGCATCAAACAACCCGGACTCTCGGGCACAGATACGCAGTATTTT

abundance: .
v_gene: TRBV5-1
d_gene: .
j_gene: TRBJ1-1
CDR3aa: CASSLVLVGRGTEAFF
CDR3nt: TGCGCCAGCAGCCTAGTCCTAGTGGGGAGGGGCACTGAAGCTTTCTTT

abundance: once
v_gene: TRBV5-5
d_gene: TRBD2
j_gene: TRBJ2-2
CDR3aa: CASSFSGSGTGELFF
CDR3nt: TGTGCCAGCAGCTTTAGCGGGAGCGGCACCGGGGAGCTGTTTTTT

abundance: .
v_gene: TRBV11-2
d_gene: .
j_gene: TRBJ2-2
CDR3aa: CASSGTNTGELFF
CDR3nt: TGTGCCAGCAGCGGAACGAACACCGGGGAGCTGTTTTTT

abundance: .
v_gene: TRBV9
d_gene: .
j_gene: TRBJ2-3
CDR3aa: CASSVARRTDTQYF
CDR3nt: TGTGCCAGCAGCGTAGCAAGGCGCACAGATACGCAGTATTTT

abundance: .
v_gene: TRBV20-1
d_gene: .
j_gene: TRBJ2-5
CDR3aa: CSALYETQYF
CDR3nt: TGCAGTGCTTTGTACGAGACCCAGTACTTC

abundance: .
v_gene: TRBV10-2
d_gene: .
j_gene: TRBJ2-7
CDR3aa: CASSVRQGGTYEQYF
CDR3nt: TGCGCCAGCAGTGTTCGTCAGGGAGGCACCTACGAGCAGTACTTC

abundance: once
v_gene: TRBV11-2
d_gene: .
j_gene: TRBJ2-3
CDR3aa: CASSPPTDTQYF
CDR3nt: TGTGCCAGCAGCCCCCCCACAGATACGCAGTATTTT

abundance: .
v_gene: TRBV7-2
d_gene: .
j_gene: TRBJ2-1
CDR3aa: CASSLAAGSYNEQFF
CDR3nt: TGTGCCAGCAGCTTAGCCGCCGGCTCCTACAATGAGCAGTTCTTC

abundance: .
v_gene: TRBV6-5
d_gene: TRBD1
j_gene: TRBJ2-5
CDR3aa: CASSPNRGRATQYF
CDR3nt: TGTGCCAGCAGTCCCAACAGGGGGCGGGCGACCCAGTACTTC

abundance: .
v_gene: TRBV2
d_gene: TRBD2
j_gene: TRBJ2-7
CDR3aa: CASYSGTSYEQYF
CDR3nt: TGTGCCAGCTATAGCGGGACCTCCTACGAGCAGTACTTC